Listed below are T cell receptor beta chains from one sample, sequenced in a study of shared clonotypes between healthy human individuals. Produced via immunoSEQ multiplex PCR; TCRdb's table is partial and in-frame only. The data contain under 550,000 clones, about 95% of them singletons. Sequencing input: naive CD4+ T cells sorted from blood. The receptors shown here come from a woman aged 25 to 39 in good health. Each CDR3 is given with its conserved first and last residue. Each record gives: V gene, J gene, CDR3 protein.

>TRBV7-2|TRBJ2-7
CASSLSAGSPASAYEQYF
>TRBV11-2|-
CASRPGPSIGDEQYF
>TRBV4-2|TRBJ2-7
CASSQNLAGFYEQYF
>TRBV5-1|TRBJ2-1
CASSDPYNEQFF
>TRBV15|TRBJ2-1
CATSKGRGSRTNYNEQFF
>TRBV28|TRBJ2-3
CASSLRLRFRDPDTQYF
>TRBV19|TRBJ2-1
CASSTQGGSYNEQFF
>TRBV7-9|TRBJ2-1
CASSLVQGSEFF
>TRBV4-1|TRBJ2-7
CASSQVTTGGGEQYF
>TRBV11-2|TRBJ2-7
CASSFERTAYEQYF
>TRBV29-1|TRBJ2-7
CSVENRETYEQYF
>TRBV19|TRBJ1-5
CASSRFGGGSNQPQHF